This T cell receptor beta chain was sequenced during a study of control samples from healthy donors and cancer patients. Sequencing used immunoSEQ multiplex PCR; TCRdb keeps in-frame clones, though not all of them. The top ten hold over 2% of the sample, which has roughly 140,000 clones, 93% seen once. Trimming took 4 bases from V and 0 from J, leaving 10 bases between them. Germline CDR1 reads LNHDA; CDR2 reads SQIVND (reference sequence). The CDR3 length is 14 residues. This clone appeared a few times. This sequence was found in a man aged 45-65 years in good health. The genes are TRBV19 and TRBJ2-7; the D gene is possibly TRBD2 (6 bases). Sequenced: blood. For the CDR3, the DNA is TGTGCCAGTAGTACGGGACTGACCTCCTACGAGCAGTACTTC. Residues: CASSTGLTSYEQYF.